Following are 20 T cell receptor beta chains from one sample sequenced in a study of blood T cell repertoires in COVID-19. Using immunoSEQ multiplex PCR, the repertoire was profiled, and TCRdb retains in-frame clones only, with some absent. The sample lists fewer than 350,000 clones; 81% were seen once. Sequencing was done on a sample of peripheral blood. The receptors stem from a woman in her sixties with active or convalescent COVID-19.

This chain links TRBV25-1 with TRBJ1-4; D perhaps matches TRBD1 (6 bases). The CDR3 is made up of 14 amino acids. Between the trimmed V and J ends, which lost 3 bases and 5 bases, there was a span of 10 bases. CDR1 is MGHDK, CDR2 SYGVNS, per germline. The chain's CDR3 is CASSDGRGNEKLFF. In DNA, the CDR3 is TGTGCCAGCAGTGATGGGAGGGGGAATGAAAAACTGTTTTTT.

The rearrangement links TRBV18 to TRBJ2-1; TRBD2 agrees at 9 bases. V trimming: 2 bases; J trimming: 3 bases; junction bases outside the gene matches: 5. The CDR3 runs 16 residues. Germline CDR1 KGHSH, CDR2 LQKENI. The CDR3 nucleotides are TGTGCCAGCTCACCATCACAGCGGGGGGTCTACAATGAGCAGTTCTTC. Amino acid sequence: CASSPSQRGVYNEQFF.

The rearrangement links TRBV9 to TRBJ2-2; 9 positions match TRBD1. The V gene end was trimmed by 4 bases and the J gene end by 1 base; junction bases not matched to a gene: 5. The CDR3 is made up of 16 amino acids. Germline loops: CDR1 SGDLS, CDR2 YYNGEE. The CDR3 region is CASSTTGGQNTGELFF. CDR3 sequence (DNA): TGTGCCAGCAGCACAACAGGGGGCCAGAACACCGGGGAGCTGTTTTTT. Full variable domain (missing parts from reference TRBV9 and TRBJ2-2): DSGVTQTPKHLITATGQRVTLRCSPRSGDLSVYWYQQSLDQGLQFLIQYYNGEERAKGNILERFSAQQFPDLHSELNLSSLELGDSALYFCASSTTGGQNTGELFFGEGSRLTVL.

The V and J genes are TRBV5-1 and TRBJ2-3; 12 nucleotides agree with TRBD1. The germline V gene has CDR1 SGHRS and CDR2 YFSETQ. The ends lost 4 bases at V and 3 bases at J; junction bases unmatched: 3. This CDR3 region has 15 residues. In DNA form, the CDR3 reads TGCGCCAGCAGCCGGGACAGGGGGCAAACAGATACGCAGTATTTT. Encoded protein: CASSRDRGQTDTQYF.

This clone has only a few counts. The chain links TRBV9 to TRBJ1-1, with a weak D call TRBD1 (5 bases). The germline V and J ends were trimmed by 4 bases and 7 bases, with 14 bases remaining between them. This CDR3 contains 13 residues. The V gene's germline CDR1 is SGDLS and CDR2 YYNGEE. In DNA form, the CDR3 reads TGTGCCAGCAGCCGGGACTATTCTCGTGAAGCTTTCTTT. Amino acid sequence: CASSRDYSREAFF.

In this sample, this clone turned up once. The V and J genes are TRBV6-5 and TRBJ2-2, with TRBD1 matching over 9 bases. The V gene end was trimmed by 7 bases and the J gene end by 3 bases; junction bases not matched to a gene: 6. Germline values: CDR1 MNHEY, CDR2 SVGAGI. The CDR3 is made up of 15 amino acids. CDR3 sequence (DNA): TGTGCCAGCACCTACAGGGGGCCGCACACCGGGGAGCTGTTTTTT. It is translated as CASTYRGPHTGELFF.

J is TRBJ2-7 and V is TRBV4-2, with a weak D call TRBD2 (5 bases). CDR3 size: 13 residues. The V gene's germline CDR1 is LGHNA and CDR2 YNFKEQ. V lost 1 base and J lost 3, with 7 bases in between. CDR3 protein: CASSQVGGYEQYF. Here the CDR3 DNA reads TGTGCCAGCAGCCAAGTAGGAGGCTACGAGCAGTACTTC.

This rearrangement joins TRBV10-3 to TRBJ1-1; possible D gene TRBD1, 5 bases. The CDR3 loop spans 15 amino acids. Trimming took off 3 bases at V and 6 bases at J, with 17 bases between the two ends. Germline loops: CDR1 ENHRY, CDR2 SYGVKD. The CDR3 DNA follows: TGTGCCATCAGTGAAGGTGGGAGGGACCGGCCTGAAGCTTTCTTT. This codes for CAISEGGRDRPEAFF.

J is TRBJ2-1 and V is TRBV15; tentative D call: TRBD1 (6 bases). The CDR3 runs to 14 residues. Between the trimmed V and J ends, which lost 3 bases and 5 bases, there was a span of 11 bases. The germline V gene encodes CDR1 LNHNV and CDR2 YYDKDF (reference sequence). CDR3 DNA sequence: TGTGCCACCAGCAGTCTGGACAGAGACAATGAGCAGTTCTTC. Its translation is CATSSLDRDNEQFF.

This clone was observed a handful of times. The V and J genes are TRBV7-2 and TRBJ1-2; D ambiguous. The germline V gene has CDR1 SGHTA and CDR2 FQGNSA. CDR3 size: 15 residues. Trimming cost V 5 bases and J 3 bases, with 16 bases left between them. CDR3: CASSPQTPSYYGYTF. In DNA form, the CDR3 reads TGTGCCAGCAGCCCGCAGACACCTTCCTACTATGGCTACACCTTC.

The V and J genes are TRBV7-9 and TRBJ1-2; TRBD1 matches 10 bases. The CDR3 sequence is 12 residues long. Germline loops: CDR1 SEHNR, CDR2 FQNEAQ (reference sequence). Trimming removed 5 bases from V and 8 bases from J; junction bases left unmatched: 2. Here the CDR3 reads CASSPTGGGYTF. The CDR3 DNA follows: TGTGCCAGCAGCCCGACAGGGGGCGGCTACACCTTC.

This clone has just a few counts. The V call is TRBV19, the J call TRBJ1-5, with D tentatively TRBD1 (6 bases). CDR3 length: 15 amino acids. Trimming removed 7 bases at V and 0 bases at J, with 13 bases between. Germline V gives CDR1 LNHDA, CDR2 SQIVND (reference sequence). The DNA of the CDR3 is TGTGCCAGTAACCAAGACAGGTATAGCAATCAGCCCCAGCATTTT. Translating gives CASNQDRYSNQPQHF.

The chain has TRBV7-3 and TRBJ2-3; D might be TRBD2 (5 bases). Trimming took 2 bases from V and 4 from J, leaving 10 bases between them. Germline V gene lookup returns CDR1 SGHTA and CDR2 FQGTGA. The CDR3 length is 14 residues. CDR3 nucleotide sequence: TGTGCCAGCAGCTTAGCGGCGGGCCCAGATACGCAGTATTTT. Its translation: CASSLAAGPDTQYF.

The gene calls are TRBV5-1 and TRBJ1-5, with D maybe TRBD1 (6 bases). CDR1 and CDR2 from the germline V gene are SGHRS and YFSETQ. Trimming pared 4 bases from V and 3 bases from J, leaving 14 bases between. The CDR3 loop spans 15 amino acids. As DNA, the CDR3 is TGCGCCAGCAGCCCCGGGGGGCCGACCAATCAGCCCCAGCATTTT. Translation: CASSPGGPTNQPQHF.

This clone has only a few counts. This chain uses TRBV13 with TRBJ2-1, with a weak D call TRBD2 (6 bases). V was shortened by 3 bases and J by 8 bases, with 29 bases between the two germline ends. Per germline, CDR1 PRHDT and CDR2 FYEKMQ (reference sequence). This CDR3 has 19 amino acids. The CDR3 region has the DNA TGTGCCAGCAGCTTCCCCCGATACGGCGGGGAGGACTCCACGGATGAGCAGTTCTTC. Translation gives CASSFPRYGGEDSTDEQFF.

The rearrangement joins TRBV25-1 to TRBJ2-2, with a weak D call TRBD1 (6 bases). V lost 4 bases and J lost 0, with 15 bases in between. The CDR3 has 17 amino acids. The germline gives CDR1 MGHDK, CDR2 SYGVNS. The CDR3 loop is CASSGPGATTNTGELFF. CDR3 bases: TGTGCCAGCAGTGGACCAGGGGCCACCACGAACACCGGGGAGCTGTTTTTT.

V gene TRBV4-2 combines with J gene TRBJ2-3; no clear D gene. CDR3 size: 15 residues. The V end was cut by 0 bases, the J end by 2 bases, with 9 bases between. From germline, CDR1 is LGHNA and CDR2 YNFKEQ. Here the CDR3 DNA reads TGTGCCAGCAGCCAAGAGTGGGCCACCACAGATACGCAGTATTTT. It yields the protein CASSQEWATTDTQYF.

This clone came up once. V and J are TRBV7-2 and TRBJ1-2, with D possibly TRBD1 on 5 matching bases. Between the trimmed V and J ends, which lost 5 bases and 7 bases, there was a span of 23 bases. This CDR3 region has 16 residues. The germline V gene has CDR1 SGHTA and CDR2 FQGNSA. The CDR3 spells CASSAPGFQAQGGYTF. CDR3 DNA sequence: TGTGCCAGCAGCGCCCCCGGGTTCCAGGCCCAGGGTGGCTACACCTTC.

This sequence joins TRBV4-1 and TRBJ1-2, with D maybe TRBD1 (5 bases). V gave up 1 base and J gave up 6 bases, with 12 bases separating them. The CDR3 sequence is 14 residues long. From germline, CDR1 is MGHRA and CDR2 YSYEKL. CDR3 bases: TGCGCCAGCAGCCAAGGGGGGGGTTACAATGGCTACACCTTC. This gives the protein CASSQGGGYNGYTF.

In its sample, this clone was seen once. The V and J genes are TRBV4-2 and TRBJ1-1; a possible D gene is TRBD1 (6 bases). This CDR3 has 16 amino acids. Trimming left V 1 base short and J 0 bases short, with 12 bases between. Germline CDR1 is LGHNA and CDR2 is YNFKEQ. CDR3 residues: CASSQAPGEMNTEAFF. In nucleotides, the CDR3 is TGTGCCAGCAGCCAAGCGCCAGGGGAGATGAACACTGAAGCTTTCTTT.